The TCR beta chain described here comes from a study of early T cells in non-severe SARS-CoV-2 infection. This clonotype ranks as medium-sized. The J segment lost 6 bases and the V segment lost 3 bases, leaving 4 bases of the junction unmatched. This CDR3 has 14 amino acids. CDR1 and CDR2 from the germline V gene are SGHVS and FNYEAQ. Individual cDNA molecules were tagged with unique molecular identifiers, the study reported. One entry per CDR3 protein results from TCRdb running MiXCR on the 5' RACE reads. The repertoire holds about 15,000 distinct CDR3 sequences, with around 5.6% as singletons. This TCR was recovered from an adult who was a healthcare worker with PCR-confirmed SARS-CoV-2 infection or an uninfected control (not recorded which). The chain employs TRBV7-6 and TRBJ2-1; 8 nucleotides match TRBD2. Source: whole blood, taken at baseline. The CDR3 loop is CASSLAGGANEQFF. In DNA form, the CDR3 reads TGTGCCAGCAGCTTGGCGGGGGGCGCCAATGAGCAGTTCTTC.